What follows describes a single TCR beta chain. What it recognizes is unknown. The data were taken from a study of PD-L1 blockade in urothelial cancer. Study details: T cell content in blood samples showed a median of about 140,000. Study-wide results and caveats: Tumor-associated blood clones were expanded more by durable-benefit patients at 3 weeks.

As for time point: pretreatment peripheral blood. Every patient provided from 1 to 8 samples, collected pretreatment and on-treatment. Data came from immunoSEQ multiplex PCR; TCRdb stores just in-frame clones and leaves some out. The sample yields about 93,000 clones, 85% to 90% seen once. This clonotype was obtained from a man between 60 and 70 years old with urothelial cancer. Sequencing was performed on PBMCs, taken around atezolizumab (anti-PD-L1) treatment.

CDR3 protein: CASSYGDTVNTEAFF. The CDR3 region has the DNA TGTGCCAGCAGTTACGGTGACACCGTGAACACTGAAGCTTTCTTT. V gene TRBV6-5 combines with J gene TRBJ1-1; D remains unclear. Germline V gene data show CDR1 as MNHEY and CDR2 as SVGAGI. This CDR3 spans 15 amino acids. With 2 bases removed from V and 0 bases from J, the gap between germline ends came to 10 bases.